The next 19 T cell receptor beta chains were all read from a single sample in a study of human T cells and chemical hapten exposure. Time point described: healthy volunteer bleed at 2 weeks. Total RNA was isolated from unfractionated whole blood. Each CDR3 protein is one row after TCRdb ran MiXCR on the RACE reads. The repertoire holds some 120,000 distinct CDR3 sequences, with 8.5% to 9.5% as singletons. The sequenced sample was whole blood. These receptors all come from a male donor in good health. Some clones in this sample may be carry-over from other donors' samples.

The chain recombines TRBV4-1 with TRBJ1-4, with 8 bases lining up with TRBD1. Trimming took 0 bases from V and 7 from J; bases not matched to a gene: 7. The CDR3 has 16 residues. Germline V gene data show CDR1 as MGHRA and CDR2 as YSYEKL. CDR3 protein: CASSQEAGTGFEKLFF. CDR3 nucleotides: TGCGCCAGCAGCCAAGAAGCTGGGACAGGTTTTGAAAAACTGTTTTTT.

This clonotype was counted only a few times. The V and J genes are TRBV7-2 and TRBJ1-2, with 7 nucleotides matching TRBD1. V was pared by 6 bases and J by 3 bases, with 10 bases of the junction left unmatched. In germline, CDR1 is SGHTA, CDR2 FQGNSA. This CDR3 has 15 residues. In nucleotides, the CDR3 is TGTGCCAGCAGTTGGCCGGACAGGCCTTACTATGGCTACACCTTC. Translation: CASSWPDRPYYGYTF.

This clonotype was counted once. This sequence joins TRBV6-5 and TRBJ2-3; no clear D gene. V lost 2 bases to trimming and J lost 6 bases, with 12 bases between them. This CDR3 spans 14 amino acids. The germline gives CDR1 MNHEY, CDR2 SVGAGI. The CDR3 nucleotides read TGTGCCAGCAGTTACACCCGGATACTGGATACGCAGTATTTT. Residues: CASSYTRILDTQYF.

This clonotype was recorded a few times. V gene TRBV7-2 combines with J gene TRBJ1-3; TRBD1 aligns across 9 bases. The V gene's germline CDR1 is SGHTA and CDR2 FQGNSA. The CDR3 consists of 16 residues. After removal of 0 bases from V and 4 bases from J, the junction contained 4 bases not matched to a gene. CDR3 DNA sequence: TGTGCCAGCAGCTTAGCGCCCGGGACAGGGGGAAACACCATATATTTT. Its protein is CASSLAPGTGGNTIYF.

This clonotype has more than one count but fewer than ten. The V call is TRBV29-1, the J call TRBJ2-3; D may be TRBD2 (5 bases). Germline V gene data show CDR1 as SQVTM and CDR2 as ANQGSEA. The CDR3 covers 13 residues. Trimming took 7 bases from V and 0 from J, leaving 11 bases between them. CDR3 region: CSGATGSTDTQYF. The CDR3 DNA reads TGCAGCGGGGCAACGGGGAGCACAGATACGCAGTATTTT.

V is TRBV3-1 and J is TRBJ2-1; possible D gene TRBD2, 5 bases. The germline gives CDR1 LGHDT, CDR2 YNNKEL (reference sequence). V gave up 0 bases and J gave up 4 bases, with 10 bases separating them. CDR3 length: 15 residues. The CDR3 spells CASSQDSREYNEQFF. For the CDR3, the DNA is TGTGCCAGCAGCCAAGATAGCCGGGAATACAATGAGCAGTTCTTC.

The chain uses TRBV7-2 and TRBJ2-7, with 10 positions matching TRBD2. The CDR3 covers 16 residues. V shed 1 base, J shed 2 bases, and the junction held 5 bases outside the gene matches. Germline assignment: CDR1 SGHTA and CDR2 FQGNSA. CDR3: CASSLEPLAGAYEQYF. In DNA form, the CDR3 reads TGTGCCAGCAGCTTAGAACCTCTAGCGGGGGCCTACGAGCAGTACTTC.

This clonotype appeared many times. CDR3 protein: CSVGAGPEPQHF. CDR3 sequence (DNA): TGCAGCGTCGGGGCAGGGCCGGAGCCCCAGCATTTT. V usage is TRBV29-1 and J usage is TRBJ1-5; D perhaps matches TRBD1 (5 bases). The germline CDR1 and CDR2 sequences are SQVTM and ANQGSEA. The V gene lost 6 bases and the J gene lost 8 bases, with 14 bases spanning the gap. The CDR3 is 12 residues long.

This clonotype was detected many times. The J gene is TRBJ1-1, the V gene TRBV12-5; D not resolved. Germline V gene lookup returns CDR1 LGHNT and CDR2 FRNRAP. CDR3 length equals 16 residues. Trimming removed 3 bases at V and 0 bases at J, with 14 bases between. The CDR3 reads CASGFSAAPMNTEAFF. The CDR3 nucleotides read TGTGCTAGTGGTTTTTCCGCCGCACCGATGAACACTGAAGCTTTCTTT. The variable domain in full, with the rest retrieved from reference TRBV12-5 and TRBJ1-1, is DARVTQTPRHKVTEMGQEVTMRCQPILGHNTVFWYRQTMMQGLELLAYFRNRAPLDDSGMPKDRFSAEMPDATLATLKIQPSEPRDSAVYFCASGFSAAPMNTEAFFGQGTRLTVV.

This chain connects TRBV4-3 to TRBJ1-4; D uncertain. The CDR3 has 15 amino acids. Looked up from germline, CDR1 is LGHNA and CDR2 is YSLEER. Trimming left V 1 base short and J 0 bases short, with 6 bases between. The CDR3 spells CASSQGTSTNEKLFF. Here the CDR3 DNA reads TGCGCCAGCAGCCAAGGAACATCAACTAATGAAAAACTGTTTTTT.

This clonotype was observed a handful of times. The genes are TRBV19 and TRBJ1-5, with D hard to call. This CDR3 contains 13 residues. In germline, CDR1 is LNHDA, CDR2 SQIVND (reference sequence). V lost 1 base to trimming and J lost 7 bases, with 8 bases between them. DNA of the CDR3: TGTGCCAGTAGTATAGGCCAGGAACAGCCCCAGCATTTT. Translated: CASSIGQEQPQHF.

The gene calls are TRBV5-4 and TRBJ1-1, with D possibly matching TRBD1 (5 bases). This CDR3 spans 13 amino acids. Deletions cut 2 bases from V and 5 bases from J, with 10 bases between. CDR1 and CDR2 (germline): SGHNT, YYREEE (reference sequence). The CDR3 sequence: CASSFGPGTEAFF. CDR3 bases: TGTGCCAGCAGCTTCGGTCCAGGGACTGAAGCTTTCTTT. The full variable domain, completed using reference TRBV5-4 and TRBJ1-1, is ETGVTQSPTHLIKTRGQQVTLRCSSQSGHNTVSWYQQALGQGPQFIFQYYREEENGRGNFPPRFSGLQFPNYSSELNVNALELDDSALYLCASSFGPGTEAFFGQGTRLTVV.

In its sample, this clonotype was seen many times. The chain recombines TRBV29-1 with TRBJ2-1; possible D gene TRBD2, 5 bases. The CDR3 extends over 12 amino acids. Germline lookup yields CDR1 SQVTM and CDR2 ANQGSEA. Deletions cut 4 bases from V and 6 bases from J, with 10 bases between. The CDR3 nucleotides are TGCAGCGTTGGAGGGCAGACCAATGAGCAGTTCTTC. Translated: CSVGGQTNEQFF.

Many counts were recorded for this clonotype. The V and J genes are TRBV20-1 and TRBJ2-4, with 16 bases lining up with TRBD2. Germline V gene data show CDR1 as DFQATT and CDR2 as SNEGSKA (reference sequence). Trimming cost V 1 base and J 0 bases; bases outside gene matches: 6. This CDR3 spans 19 amino acids. CDR3 coding DNA: TGCAGTGCTAGAGCTCCAGGGACTAGCGGGAGGGTAGCCAAAAACATTCAGTACTTC. Amino acid sequence: CSARAPGTSGRVAKNIQYF.

The chain uses TRBV7-9 and TRBJ2-1, with 8 nucleotides matching TRBD1. The CDR3 sequence is 15 residues long. V dropped 1 base and J dropped 6; count of bases not matched to a gene: 5. The germline V gene encodes CDR1 SEHNR and CDR2 FQNEAQ (reference sequence). CDR3 in amino acids: CASSLVQGAGNEQFF. DNA for the CDR3: TGTGCCAGCAGCTTAGTTCAGGGGGCTGGCAATGAGCAGTTCTTC.

This chain joins TRBV3-1 and TRBJ2-5, with 8 positions matching TRBD2. Germline CDR1 and CDR2: LGHDT and YNNKEL (reference sequence). Trimming at V came to 4 bases and at J to 3 bases, leaving 4 bases not matched to a gene. This CDR3 comprises 14 residues. The CDR3 coding sequence is TGTGCCAGCAGCCTAGCGGGAAGAGAAGAGACCCAGTACTTC. Translated, it gives CASSLAGREETQYF.

Ten or more counts support this clonotype. The gene calls are TRBV5-4 and TRBJ2-4; 13 bases align to TRBD2. Looked up from germline, CDR1 is SGHNT and CDR2 is YYREEE (reference sequence). The trim removed 4 bases at V and 0 bases at J, leaving 7 bases unmatched. This CDR3 region has 18 residues. The CDR3, as DNA: TGTGCCAGCAGCCAGGGACTAGCGGGGCGCGGAGCCAAAAACATTCAGTACTTC. Translation: CASSQGLAGRGAKNIQYF.

As for this clonotype: Germline and junction disagree at one end, which may indicate a read error. The rearrangement uses TRBV9 and TRBJ1-2, with a possible D match to TRBD1 (6 bases). CDR1 is SGDLS, CDR2 YYNGEE, per germline. The CDR3 runs to 16 residues. The CDR3 region has the DNA TGTACCAGCAGCGGAGGTCCCCCCGGGGGGCTCCCTCCTGACACCTTC. This translates into CTSSGGPPGGLPPDTF.

The rearrangement links TRBV7-9 to TRBJ2-1, with 14 bases lining up with TRBD2. The CDR3 has 16 residues. The V segment lost 3 bases and the J segment 12 bases; nucleotides outside the gene matches: 10. The germline CDR1 and CDR2 sequences are SEHNR and FQNEAQ (reference sequence). The CDR3 bases are TGTGCCAGCAGCTTGCCACCGGGACTAGCGGGAGAACGGCAGTTCTTC. This gives the protein CASSLPPGLAGERQFF.